The 17 T cell receptor beta chains listed next were all sequenced from one sample in a study of cytomegalovirus exposure and HLA in healthy donors. 13 Jbeta primers and 60 Vbeta primers were used for the PCR. Libraries were prepared by immunoSEQ multiplex PCR; TCRdb keeps only in-frame clonotypes and omits some of them. Altogether roughly 120,000 clones are present, roughly 67% being singletons, with the ten largest covering approximately 8%. Sequencing input: PBMCs. The source is a man aged 40-50 years in good health and CMV-seronegative.

This clone is a singleton in its sample. The chain employs TRBV6-6 and TRBJ2-2; TRBD2 aligns across 8 bases. The CDR3 covers 15 residues. The V gene's germline CDR1 is MNHNY and CDR2 SVGAGI (reference sequence). Germline trimming cut 8 bases from V and 5 bases from J; bases unmatched to any gene: 10. CDR3 region: CASCRDGGATGELFF. The DNA of the CDR3 is TGTGCCAGCTGCCGAGACGGGGGGGCAACCGGGGAGCTGTTTTTT.

This sequence joins TRBV27 and TRBJ1-4; 8 bases are shared with TRBD1. V gave up 6 bases and J gave up 8 bases; unmatched junction bases: 29. CDR3 length: 21 residues. Per the germline V gene, CDR1 is MNHEY and CDR2 is SMNVEV (reference sequence). The CDR3 coding sequence is TGTGCCAGCAGGCCACGCTCGAATCGGGACAGGCGCCTTTTAACGGGGGAAAAACTGTTTTTT. As protein: CASRPRSNRDRRLLTGEKLFF.

This sequence joins TRBV6-5 and TRBJ2-1; 9 bases map to TRBD1. With 6 bases clipped from V and 6 bases from J, the junction kept 9 bases outside the gene matches. Germline loops: CDR1 MNHEY, CDR2 SVGAGI. The CDR3 covers 15 residues. This CDR3 is CASSSDRGSSNEQFF. CDR3 in DNA: TGTGCCAGCAGCTCGGACAGGGGATCTTCCAATGAGCAGTTCTTC.

This clone occurred a few times. The chain recombines TRBV4-1 with TRBJ2-5; 9 bases are a match to TRBD1. Per germline, CDR1 MGHRA and CDR2 YSYEKL. With 4 bases clipped from V and 4 bases from J, the junction kept 7 bases outside the gene matches. The CDR3 contains 15 residues. CDR3 sequence reads: CASSPYRGHRETQYF. The CDR3 DNA sequence: TGCGCCAGCAGCCCCTACAGGGGGCATCGAGAGACCCAGTACTTC.

The count of this clone is one. The junction does not match germline at one end; this may be a read error. The chain recombines TRBV7-7 with TRBJ1-6; TRBD1 aligns across 8 bases. Germline V gene lookup returns CDR1 SSHAT and CDR2 FNYEAQ (reference sequence). The CDR3 spans 13 residues. The CDR3 DNA follows: TGTGCTAGCAGCTTGGACAGGGTTTCACCCCTCCACTTT. It yields the protein CASSLDRVSPLHF.

The gene calls are TRBV7-2 and TRBJ2-7, with TRBD2 identical over 12 bases. This CDR3 region has 16 residues. CDR1 is SGHTA, CDR2 FQGNSA, per germline. The trim removed 5 bases at V and 2 bases at J, leaving 7 bases unmatched. The CDR3 DNA sequence: TGTGCCAGCAGCACCCGCCCTAGCGGGGGGGCCTACGAGCAGTACTTC. Residues: CASSTRPSGGAYEQYF.

A remark on this clone: An end of the junction differs from the germline gene, which may be a read error. Other DNA sequences in this sample translate to the same CDR3. The rearrangement joins TRBV6-5 to TRBJ1-6, with D possibly matching TRBD1 (5 bases). The CDR3 is made up of 15 amino acids. CDR1 is MNHEY and CDR2 is SVGAGI in the germline V gene. The CDR3, as DNA: TGTGCCAGCAGTTCGGGGGGGGACTATAATTCACCTCTCCACTTT. Translation gives CASSSGGDYNSPLHF.

The chain employs TRBV9 and TRBJ2-5; D gene unclear. The V end was cut by 4 bases, the J end by 4 bases, with 8 bases between. The CDR3 runs 12 residues. CDR1 is SGDLS, CDR2 YYNGEE, per germline. The chain's CDR3 is CASSNHIETQYF. CDR3 nucleotide sequence: TGTGCCAGCAGCAATCACATAGAGACCCAGTACTTC.

This chain uses TRBV9 with TRBJ2-5, with a possible D match to TRBD2 (6 bases). Germline-derived CDR1 and CDR2 are SGDLS and YYNGEE. The V gene lost 0 bases and the J gene lost 0 bases, with 9 bases spanning the gap. CDR3 length: 15 amino acids. The CDR3 reads CASSVELAHQETQYF. CDR3 sequence (DNA): TGTGCCAGCAGCGTAGAACTAGCCCACCAAGAGACCCAGTACTTC. The full variable domain, rest sourced from reference TRBV9 and TRBJ2-5, is DSGVTQTPKHLITATGQRVTLRCSPRSGDLSVYWYQQSLDQGLQFLIQYYNGEERAKGNILERFSAQQFPDLHSELNLSSLELGDSALYFCASSVELAHQETQYFGPGTRLLVL.

The V gene is TRBV7-2, the J gene TRBJ2-5; the match to TRBD2 covers 11 bases. CDR3 length equals 15 residues. The V gene end was trimmed by 5 bases and the J gene end by 5 bases; junction bases not matched to a gene: 7. CDR1 and CDR2 (germline): SGHTA, FQGNSA. This chain's CDR3 is CASSPGTSGTETQYF. As DNA, the CDR3 is TGTGCCAGCAGCCCCGGGACTAGCGGCACCGAGACCCAGTACTTC.

V usage is TRBV5-4 and J usage is TRBJ2-7, with TRBD1 matching 10 bases. The CDR3 runs 15 residues. From germline, CDR1 is SGHNT and CDR2 YYREEE (reference sequence). The V gene end was trimmed by 5 bases and the J gene end by 1 base; junction bases not matched to a gene: 6. CDR3 sequence reads: CASSGRGQGSYEQYF. CDR3 sequence (DNA): TGTGCCAGCAGTGGTAGGGGACAGGGGTCCTACGAGCAGTACTTC.

The rearrangement joins TRBV18 to TRBJ1-3, with D possibly matching TRBD1 (6 bases). Per the germline V gene, CDR1 is KGHSH and CDR2 is LQKENI. The CDR3 is 18 amino acids. The germline V and J ends were trimmed by 6 bases and 0 bases, with 21 bases remaining between them. The CDR3 region is CASSPFLNRESSGNTIYF. CDR3 DNA sequence: TGTGCCAGCTCCCCTTTCCTTAACAGGGAAAGCTCTGGAAACACCATATATTTT.

V usage is TRBV6-1 and J usage is TRBJ2-3, with TRBD2 matching over 10 bases. Per germline, CDR1 MNHNS and CDR2 SASEGT. Germline trimming cut 10 bases from V and 5 bases from J; bases unmatched to any gene: 12. The CDR3 has 15 residues. CDR3 protein: CANKMSGGAEDTQYF. The DNA of the CDR3 is TGTGCCAACAAGATGAGCGGGGGGGCCGAAGATACGCAGTATTTT.

This rearrangement joins TRBV6-6 to TRBJ2-1; D possibly corresponds to TRBD2 (6 bases). The germline CDR1 and CDR2 sequences are MNHNY and SVGAGI (reference sequence). This CDR3 is built from 13 residues. V was clipped by 9 bases and J by 2 bases, with 11 bases between them. The CDR3 loop is CARAAGPYNEQFF. For the CDR3, the DNA is TGTGCCAGGGCCGCGGGACCCTACAATGAGCAGTTCTTC.

Concerning this clone: The junction and the germline gene differ at one end; a read error may be behind it. The V call is TRBV7-7, the J call TRBJ2-5; tentative D call: TRBD2 (5 bases). CDR1 is SSHAT and CDR2 is FNYEAQ in the germline V gene (reference sequence). There are 13 residues in the CDR3. The CDR3 reads CASSLAKRETQYF. Written as DNA, the CDR3 is TGTGCTAGCAGCTTAGCCAAGCGGGAGACCCAGTACTTC.

Here the CDR3 DNA reads TGTGCCTGGAGTGCCGGACAGGGGACTTCACCCCTCCACTTT. Translated, it gives CAWSAGQGTSPLHF. This chain links TRBV30 with TRBJ1-6; TRBD1 matches 9 bases. The CDR3 is 14 amino acids. V was pared by 1 base and J by 9 bases, with 4 bases of the junction left unmatched. From germline, CDR1 is GTSNPN and CDR2 SVGIG (reference sequence).

The chain couples TRBV7-6 to TRBJ1-4; D is undetermined. Per the germline V gene, CDR1 is SGHVS and CDR2 is FNYEAQ. Trimming took 2 bases from V and 11 from J, leaving 6 bases between them. The CDR3 covers 11 residues. This chain's CDR3 is CASSLLEKLFF. CDR3 nucleotides: TGTGCCAGCAGCTTATTAGAGAAACTGTTTTTT.